Below are 30 T cell receptor beta chains sequenced from a single sample in a study of CD8+CD57+ T cells in acquired aplastic anemia. It was genomic DNA that served as the template for profiling TCR beta VDJ and CDR3. TCRdb processed the reads anew with MiXCR; each CDR3 protein has one entry. The table shows some 220,000 distinct CDR3 sequences, with roughly 33% occurring only once. Sample: sorted CD4+, CD8+, or CD8+CD57+ T cells (not recorded which) from PBMCs. The source of these receptors is a human donor in good health, serving as a control.

This clonotype was recorded many times. This chain joins TRBV10-3 and TRBJ2-1, with D possibly being TRBD1 or TRBD2 (5 bases each). Per germline, CDR1 ENHRY and CDR2 SYGVKD. V lost 0 bases, J lost 2 bases, and 5 bases lay in between. The CDR3 loop spans 14 amino acids. This CDR3 reads CAISESGPYNEQFF. The CDR3 coding sequence is TGTGCCATCAGTGAGTCGGGACCCTACAATGAGCAGTTCTTC.

There are many counts of this clonotype. The chain employs TRBV4-2 and TRBJ1-1; D ambiguous. The CDR3 is 15 amino acids. In germline, CDR1 is LGHNA, CDR2 YNFKEQ. V was trimmed by 0 bases and J by 1 base, leaving 9 bases between them. The CDR3 loop reads CASSQEVSTNTEAFF. The CDR3 region has the DNA TGTGCCAGCAGCCAAGAAGTCAGCACGAACACTGAAGCTTTCTTT.

This clonotype was detected ten times or more. V is TRBV10-1 and J is TRBJ2-7; the D gene is possibly TRBD2 (6 bases). In germline, CDR1 is WNHNN, CDR2 SYGVQD (reference sequence). This CDR3 comprises 15 residues. Trimming left V 8 bases short and J 2 bases short, with 19 bases between. The CDR3 DNA reads TGCGCCAGCGAATATTGGGCGGGATTTCCCTACGAGCAGTACTTC. Encoded protein: CASEYWAGFPYEQYF.

Worth noting for this clonotype: This may come from a read error, since a much larger clone is one base off. Without the conserved terminal phenylalanine or tryptophan, this CDR3 likely stems from a read error. The V and J genes are TRBV10-3 and TRBJ2-2; 10 bases are a match to TRBD1. The trim removed 2 bases at V and 6 bases at J, leaving 12 bases unmatched. The CDR3 runs to 18 residues. From germline, CDR1 is ENHRY and CDR2 SYGVKD. CDR3 nucleotides: TGTGCCATCAGTGAGAACCGGGACAGGGGTGGTAGCGCCGGGGAGCTGTTTTCT. Translated: CAISENRDRGGSAGELFS.

The chain has TRBV25-1 and TRBJ2-1, with 9 bases that match TRBD2. Germline V gene data show CDR1 as MGHDK and CDR2 as SYGVNS. The CDR3 runs 18 residues. Trimming cost V 8 bases and J 5 bases; bases outside gene matches: 19. CDR3 sequence: CASSPLASGTHNNNEQFF. The CDR3 nucleotides read TGTGCCAGCTCACCATTGGCTAGCGGGACACACAATAACAATGAGCAGTTCTTC.

The rearrangement uses TRBV29-1 and TRBJ2-3; D possibly corresponds to TRBD1 (6 bases). V was shortened by 6 bases and J by 3 bases, with 10 bases between the two germline ends. Germline V gene sequence: CDR1 SQVTM, CDR2 ANQGSEA. The CDR3 is made up of 12 amino acids. CDR3 protein: CSVPQGTDTQYF. The DNA for the CDR3 is TGCAGCGTCCCACAGGGAACAGATACGCAGTATTTT.

In its sample, this clonotype was seen many times. The V gene is TRBV10-3, the J gene TRBJ1-4; 8 bases map to TRBD1. The CDR3 totals 16 residues. Germline values: CDR1 ENHRY, CDR2 SYGVKD. After removal of 3 bases from V and 2 bases from J, the junction contained 5 bases not matched to a gene. CDR3 sequence reads: CAISDSTGATNEKLFF. The CDR3 DNA reads TGTGCCATCAGTGATTCGACAGGGGCGACTAATGAAAAACTGTTTTTT.

The rearrangement links TRBV5-5 to TRBJ1-1; D unresolved. V dropped 4 bases and J dropped 5 bases, with 21 bases sitting between them. Looked up from germline, CDR1 is SGHKS and CDR2 is YYEKEE (reference sequence). This CDR3 has 16 residues. CDR3 in amino acids: CASSLGSLLPQTEAFF. The CDR3 DNA reads as TGTGCCAGCAGCCTGGGTAGTCTTCTCCCCCAAACTGAAGCTTTCTTT. Based on the CDR3 plus reference TRBV5-5 and TRBJ1-1, the full variable domain is DAGVTQSPTHLIKTRGQQVTLRCSPISGHKSVSWYQQVLGQGPQFIFQYYEKEERGRGNFPDRFSARQFPNYSSELNVNALLLGDSALYLCASSLGSLLPQTEAFFGQGTRLTVV.

This sequence joins TRBV10-3 and TRBJ2-1, with a weak D call TRBD2 (6 bases). Trimming removed 5 bases from V and 6 bases from J, with 8 bases in between. This CDR3 comprises 12 residues. Germline V gene data show CDR1 as ENHRY and CDR2 as SYGVKD. The CDR3 region is CAISRLVNEQFF. CDR3 coding DNA: TGTGCCATCAGTAGACTAGTCAATGAGCAGTTCTTC.

The rearrangement joins TRBV15 to TRBJ1-1; D unresolved. V dropped 4 bases and J dropped 4 bases, with 10 bases sitting between them. CDR3 length equals 13 residues. Germline CDR1 reads LNHNV; CDR2 reads YYDKDF (reference sequence). The CDR3 DNA reads as TGTGCCACCAGCATCCTGAGATTCACTGAAGCTTTCTTT. The encoded protein is CATSILRFTEAFF.

V is TRBV11-2 and J is TRBJ2-1; 7 positions match TRBD2. The J call could be wrong; TRBJ2-5 is a better fit for the DNA end. The V gene's germline CDR1 is SGHAT and CDR2 FQNNGV. CDR3 length equals 15 residues. The CDR3 DNA is TGTGCCAGCAGCTGGGGGGGAGGGCCCCCAGAGACCCAGTACTTC. This codes for CASSWGGGPPETQYF.

This clonotype appeared many times. The chain is built from TRBV20-1 and TRBJ2-3; D is unresolved. The CDR3 consists of 11 residues. CDR1 is DFQATT, CDR2 SNEGSKA, per germline (reference sequence). Trimming left V 3 bases short and J 2 bases short, with 3 bases between. This CDR3 is CSASHTDTQYF. Here the CDR3 DNA reads TGCAGTGCTAGCCACACAGATACGCAGTATTTT.

This sequence joins TRBV4-1 and TRBJ1-5; D gene unclear. Trimming stripped 2 bases from V and 0 bases from J, with 11 bases between. The CDR3 contains 16 residues. The germline gives CDR1 MGHRA, CDR2 YSYEKL. The CDR3 protein is CASSQLEYYSNQPQHF. The CDR3 DNA reads TGCGCCAGCAGCCAACTTGAATACTATAGCAATCAGCCCCAGCATTTT.

The chain is built from TRBV2 and TRBJ1-2, with D possibly matching TRBD1 (5 bases). CDR3 length equals 11 residues. V was trimmed by 7 bases and J by 6 bases, leaving 9 bases between them. Germline CDR1 reads SNHLY; CDR2 reads FYNNEI. The CDR3 sequence is CASTLQDGYTF. Written as DNA, the CDR3 is TGTGCCAGCACCCTACAGGATGGCTACACCTTC.

This clonotype was counted only a few times. The chain employs TRBV24-1 and TRBJ2-1; 8 positions match TRBD2. This CDR3 is built from 13 residues. The germline V gene encodes CDR1 KGHDR and CDR2 SFDVKD. V was pared by 11 bases and J by 8 bases, with 10 bases of the junction left unmatched. Here the CDR3 reads CASSHTAGDEQFF. CDR3 nucleotide sequence: TGTGCCAGCAGCCATACAGCGGGAGATGAGCAGTTCTTC.

The chain combines TRBV2 with TRBJ1-2, with 10 bases matching TRBD1. The CDR3 runs to 15 residues. The germline gives CDR1 SNHLY, CDR2 FYNNEI. Trimming cost V 6 bases and J 4 bases; bases outside gene matches: 8. Here the CDR3 reads CASRGGDRGRYGYTF. CDR3 bases: TGTGCCAGCAGGGGGGGGGACAGGGGACGCTATGGCTACACCTTC.

With regard to this clonotype: A much more abundant neighbour one base away suggests this may be a read error. The rearrangement links TRBV10-3 to TRBJ2-1; D could derive from TRBD1 or TRBD2 (5 bases each). Germline CDR1 and CDR2: ENHRY and SYGVKD. This CDR3 is built from 15 residues. In DNA, the CDR3 is TGTGCCAGCAGTGAAGAGCCAGGGAGATCTACGGAGCAGTTCTTC. Its translation is CASSEEPGRSTEQFF.

This sequence joins TRBV29-1 and TRBJ1-1; TRBD1 might be the D (5 bases). The length of the CDR3 is 13 residues. Between the trimmed V and J ends, which lost 4 bases and 4 bases, there was a span of 13 bases. Germline lookup yields CDR1 SQVTM and CDR2 ANQGSEA. The CDR3 here is CSVVGGVVTEAFF. CDR3 nucleotide sequence: TGCAGCGTTGTCGGGGGAGTCGTCACTGAAGCTTTCTTT.

This clonotype was observed at least ten times. The chain couples TRBV9 to TRBJ1-4; D perhaps matches TRBD1 (5 bases). V dropped 1 base and J dropped 8 bases, with 15 bases sitting between them. The CDR3 covers 15 residues. Germline V lookup: CDR1 SGDLS, CDR2 YYNGEE. The CDR3 protein is CASSVTGSAGEKLFF. The CDR3 DNA follows: TGTGCCAGCAGCGTAACAGGCTCCGCAGGGGAAAAACTGTTTTTT.

The chain recombines TRBV2 with TRBJ2-3; D not resolved. Trimming stripped 1 base from V and 3 bases from J, with 8 bases between. Per the germline V gene, CDR1 is SNHLY and CDR2 is FYNNEI. The CDR3 consists of 14 residues. The CDR3 bases are TGTGCCAGCAGTGAAGGGAGTGGGACAGATACGCAGTATTTT. This codes for CASSEGSGTDTQYF.

Comment on this clonotype: This sequence may be a read error, since a much larger clone differs from it by one base. V gene TRBV2 combines with J gene TRBJ1-2; no clear D gene. The CDR3 runs to 15 residues. Germline loops: CDR1 SNHLY, CDR2 FYNNEI. In nucleotides, the CDR3 is TGTGCCAACAGTTCCGTAGTACGATCCAACTATGGCTACACCTTC. The encoded protein is CANSSVVRSNYGYTF.

This clonotype has just a few counts. The chain is built from TRBV30 and TRBJ1-1, with D hard to call. Germline CDR1 reads GTSNPN; CDR2 reads SVGIG (reference sequence). The CDR3 has 13 residues. Trimming left V 2 bases short and J 4 bases short, with 11 bases between. The CDR3 is CAWSSSLGTEAFF. For the CDR3, the DNA is TGTGCCTGGAGTTCTAGCCTGGGCACTGAAGCTTTCTTT.

This clonotype was detected many times. V gene TRBV3-1 combines with J gene TRBJ2-7; a possible D gene is TRBD1 (5 bases). This CDR3 is built from 13 residues. Germline assignment: CDR1 LGHDT and CDR2 YNNKEL (reference sequence). V was trimmed by 4 bases and J by 6 bases, leaving 13 bases between them. The CDR3: CASSPPGQREQYF. The CDR3 nucleotides read TGTGCCAGCAGCCCGCCAGGGCAACGCGAGCAGTACTTC.

This clonotype was observed at least ten times. The rearrangement links TRBV2 to TRBJ2-3, with D unclear. In germline, CDR1 is SNHLY, CDR2 FYNNEI. The CDR3 extends over 14 amino acids. With 5 bases removed from V and 2 bases from J, the gap between germline ends came to 11 bases. The CDR3 spells CASSSASYTDTQYF. DNA for the CDR3: TGTGCCAGCAGTTCAGCCTCCTACACAGATACGCAGTATTTT.

The table lists this clonotype with many counts. The chain uses TRBV20-1 and TRBJ1-5; D call uncertain. V was trimmed by 3 bases and J by 1 base, leaving 10 bases between them. Looked up from germline, CDR1 is DFQATT and CDR2 is SNEGSKA (reference sequence). CDR3 length: 14 residues. The CDR3 nucleotides are TGCAGTGCTAGGCGCGGAGTAAGCAATCAGCCCCAGCATTTT. This translates into CSARRGVSNQPQHF.

This clonotype was seen ten or more times. V and J are TRBV19 and TRBJ1-6; tentative D call: TRBD1 (5 bases). The ends were cut back, 4 bases at V and 2 bases at J, with 15 bases in the middle. In germline, CDR1 is LNHDA, CDR2 SQIVND (reference sequence). The CDR3 spans 17 residues. The CDR3 coding sequence is TGTGCCAGTAGTACCGTGAGAGGGACGGCCTATAATTCACCCCTCCACTTT. It translates to CASSTVRGTAYNSPLHF.

Ten or more counts support this clonotype. This chain links TRBV20-1 with TRBJ1-1; weak D call: TRBD1 (5 bases). In germline, CDR1 is DFQATT, CDR2 SNEGSKA (reference sequence). V lost 0 bases and J 0 bases, leaving 11 bases between the germline ends. CDR3 length: 15 residues. CDR3 region: CSAREGTVMNTEAFF. As DNA, the CDR3 is TGCAGTGCTAGAGAGGGGACGGTCATGAACACTGAAGCTTTCTTT.

This clonotype has just a few counts. The chain recombines TRBV3-1 with TRBJ2-1; TRBD2 matches at 8 bases. Unmatched junction bases numbered 1, after V lost 1 base and J lost 5 bases. Germline values: CDR1 LGHDT, CDR2 YNNKEL (reference sequence). There are 14 residues in the CDR3. The CDR3 sequence: CASSQAGRDNEQFF. CDR3 bases: TGTGCCAGCAGCCAAGCCGGGAGGGACAATGAGCAGTTCTTC.

As to this clonotype: A much larger clone is a single base away; this may be a read error. The genes are TRBV7-8 and TRBJ2-1; TRBD1 aligns across 10 bases. Germline V gene sequence: CDR1 SGHVS, CDR2 FQNEAQ. The CDR3 length is 15 residues. The CDR3 protein is CASRGGTGASIERFF. CDR3 bases: TGTGCCAGCAGGGGGGGGACAGGGGCTAGTATTGAGCGGTTCTTC.

This clonotype was seen many times. V gene TRBV15 combines with J gene TRBJ1-5; 7 bases fit TRBD1. Germline V gene sequence: CDR1 LNHNV, CDR2 YYDKDF (reference sequence). The CDR3 totals 19 residues. J was trimmed by 3 bases and V by 2 bases; bases with no gene match: 16. In DNA form, the CDR3 reads TGTGCCACCAGCAGATATGGAGGGGACAGCTACCTAAACAATCAGCCCCAGCATTTT. Translation gives CATSRYGGDSYLNNQPQHF.